The 13 T cell receptor beta chains below come from one sample, sequenced in a study of OX40 agonist ivuxolimab in advanced cancers. Clones were read by immunoSEQ multiplex PCR, and TCRdb kept only the in-frame ones, dropping some. The sample carries under 80,000 clones, around 89% recorded once. This specimen was CD4+ or CD8+ T cells sorted from blood, taken in a trial of the OX40 agonist ivuxolimab. The origin of the receptors is an adult with an advanced solid tumor such as melanoma, head and neck, liver or kidney cancer.

V is TRBV6-5 and J is TRBJ2-7; 11 bases align to TRBD2. Germline V gene data show CDR1 as MNHEY and CDR2 as SVGAGI. The V segment lost 5 bases and the J segment 1 base; nucleotides outside the gene matches: 4. The CDR3 is 15 amino acids. The CDR3 DNA reads TGTGCCAGCAGTCTACTAGCGGGAGCGTCCTACGAGCAGTACTTC. Translation: CASSLLAGASYEQYF.

The V and J genes are TRBV28 and TRBJ2-1; D unresolved. V gave up 3 bases and J gave up 2 bases, with 14 bases separating them. Per the germline V gene, CDR1 is MDHEN and CDR2 is SYDVKM. The CDR3 is 16 residues long. CDR3 in amino acids: CASSFTSRSPYNEQFF. CDR3 in DNA: TGTGCCAGCAGTTTTACCAGCCGGTCCCCCTACAATGAGCAGTTCTTC.

This clone was observed a few times. The chain has TRBV7-8 and TRBJ2-7; D may correspond to TRBD1 or TRBD2 (6 bases each). Trimming left V 1 base short and J 2 bases short, with 15 bases between. The CDR3 is 16 residues long. CDR1 is SGHVS and CDR2 is FQNEAQ in the germline V gene. The CDR3 protein is CASSLGGAGTTYEQYF. Here the CDR3 DNA reads TGTGCCAGCAGCTTAGGGGGGGCAGGGACAACCTACGAGCAGTACTTC.

V gene TRBV7-8 combines with J gene TRBJ2-3; possible D gene TRBD2, 5 bases. The germline gives CDR1 SGHVS, CDR2 FQNEAQ. V shed 5 bases and J shed 11 bases, with 14 bases lying between them. The CDR3 consists of 12 residues. CDR3 residues: CASSPPEGKQYF. CDR3 DNA: TGTGCCAGCAGCCCACCCGAGGGCAAGCAGTATTTT.

The V and J genes are TRBV27 and TRBJ2-3, with D possibly being TRBD1 (5 bases). Germline CDR1 and CDR2: MNHEY and SMNVEV (reference sequence). The CDR3 sequence is 14 residues long. V was trimmed by 2 bases and J by 5 bases, leaving 11 bases between them. The CDR3 nucleotides read TGTGCCAGCAGTTTAGGTCAGGGTGTAGATACGCAGTATTTT. Its protein product is CASSLGQGVDTQYF.

The rearrangement uses TRBV6-1 and TRBJ2-1; D is unresolved. This CDR3 spans 14 amino acids. The germline V gene encodes CDR1 MNHNS and CDR2 SASEGT. The germline V and J ends were trimmed by 7 bases and 1 base, with 11 bases remaining between them. CDR3 in DNA: TGTGCCAGCACCCCGCTAGGGTCCTACAATGAGCAGTTCTTC. Amino acids: CASTPLGSYNEQFF.

The chain is built from TRBV5-6 and TRBJ2-7, with D perhaps being TRBD1 or TRBD2 (5 bases each). CDR3 length: 13 amino acids. Germline assignment: CDR1 SGHDT and CDR2 YYEEEE. Trimming removed 5 bases at V and 6 bases at J, with 15 bases between. This CDR3 is CASSPGTLGEQYF. The CDR3 DNA reads as TGTGCCAGCAGTCCCGGGACCCTCGGCGAGCAGTACTTC.

The chain couples TRBV4-3 to TRBJ2-2; 10 positions agree with TRBD2. Trimming took 4 bases from V and 5 from J; bases not matched to a gene: 16. The germline V gene has CDR1 LGHNA and CDR2 YSLEER. The CDR3 sequence is 19 residues long. CDR3 loop: CASSPEEPQREGMTGELFF. The CDR3 DNA is TGCGCCAGCAGCCCAGAAGAACCCCAGCGGGAGGGGATGACCGGGGAGCTGTTTTTT.

The chain recombines TRBV18 with TRBJ2-1; 9 bases are shared with TRBD2. The CDR3 is 14 amino acids. V lost 6 bases, J lost 7 bases, and 7 bases stayed unmatched. From germline, CDR1 is KGHSH and CDR2 LQKENI. CDR3 nucleotides: TGTGCCAGCTCTAATAGCGGGAGTAGAAATGAGCAGTTCTTC. Protein product: CASSNSGSRNEQFF.

The gene calls are TRBV9 and TRBJ2-5; 7 bases map to TRBD2. In germline, CDR1 is SGDLS, CDR2 YYNGEE. The J segment lost 7 bases and the V segment lost 0 bases, leaving 18 bases of the junction unmatched. This CDR3 is built from 18 residues. In DNA, the CDR3 is TGTGCCAGCAGCGTAGGGAATTCCCCCGGGGAGGGTTCGGGGACCCAGTACTTC. It codes for CASSVGNSPGEGSGTQYF.

The chain employs TRBV6-5 and TRBJ1-1, with 9 bases matching TRBD1. CDR3 size: 14 residues. Trimming removed 5 bases from V and 5 bases from J; junction bases left unmatched: 6. Germline CDR1 is MNHEY and CDR2 is SVGAGI. CDR3 sequence: CASSKGQGLTEAFF. The CDR3 DNA reads TGTGCCAGCAGTAAGGGACAGGGACTAACTGAAGCTTTCTTT.

V is TRBV6-4 and J is TRBJ2-1; 11 nucleotides agree with TRBD1. The V segment lost 2 bases and the J segment 6 bases; nucleotides outside the gene matches: 0. CDR3 length equals 14 residues. Germline loops: CDR1 MRHNA, CDR2 SNTAGT. This CDR3 reads CASSDGTGGNEQFF. DNA of the CDR3: TGTGCCAGCAGTGACGGGACAGGGGGCAATGAGCAGTTCTTC.

V gene TRBV4-1 combines with J gene TRBJ1-4, with D perhaps TRBD1 (5 bases). V lost 4 bases and J lost 3, with 15 bases in between. CDR1 MGHRA and CDR2 YSYEKL come from the germline V gene. This CDR3 region has 16 residues. The chain's CDR3 is CASSRLPDTPNEKLFF. For the CDR3, the DNA is TGCGCCAGCAGCCGACTACCGGACACCCCTAATGAAAAACTGTTTTTT.